This TCR beta chain originates from a study of T cells in Graves' hyperthyroidism and ophthalmopathy. V was cut by 7 bases and J by 4 bases, with 11 bases left in between. Germline CDR1 and CDR2: MNHEY and SVGAGI. This CDR3 has 13 residues. The sample holds many counts of this clonotype. The antigen remains undetermined. Points from the study as a whole: In the blood, most expanded thyroid clonotypes above 0.001 appeared as well.

For the diagnoses, clinical symptoms, serum thyroxine and TRAb, thyroid ultrasound and orbital computed tomography were used. This blood was taken when hyperthyroidism was first diagnosed, before any ophthalmopathy symptoms existed. RNA transcripts were the template for amplifying TCR beta CDR3 regions. RT-PCR in the first round (using the HTBI primer set) targeted the TCR CDR3. TCRdb re-called the multiplex PCR reads through MiXCR, storing one row per CDR3 protein. The sample includes 270,000 or so distinct CDR3 sequences, less than 30% of them seen just once. The gene calls are TRBV6-5 and TRBJ1-3; no firm D call. The clonotype was recovered from a man aged 35 to 55 with Graves' hyperthyroidism that later progressed to Graves' ophthalmopathy. Source material: blood. CDR3 sequence: CASIGSSGNTIYF. The CDR3 coding sequence is TGTGCCAGCATCGGGTCATCCGGAAACACCATATATTTT.